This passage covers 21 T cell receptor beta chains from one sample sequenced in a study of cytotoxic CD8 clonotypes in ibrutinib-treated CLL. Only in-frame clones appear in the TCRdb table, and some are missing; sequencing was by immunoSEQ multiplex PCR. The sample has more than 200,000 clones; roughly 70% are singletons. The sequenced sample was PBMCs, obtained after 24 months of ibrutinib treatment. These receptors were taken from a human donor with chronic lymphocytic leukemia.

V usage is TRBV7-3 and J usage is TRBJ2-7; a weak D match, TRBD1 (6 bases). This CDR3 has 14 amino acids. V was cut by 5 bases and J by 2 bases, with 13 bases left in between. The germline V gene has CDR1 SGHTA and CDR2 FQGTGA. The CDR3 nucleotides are TGTGCCAGCAGCCCCGGGACAAGCGCCTACGAGCAGTACTTC. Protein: CASSPGTSAYEQYF.

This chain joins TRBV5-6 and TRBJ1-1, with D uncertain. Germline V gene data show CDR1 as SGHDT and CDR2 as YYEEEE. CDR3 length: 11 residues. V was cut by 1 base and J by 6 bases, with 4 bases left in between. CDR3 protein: CASSLFSEAFF. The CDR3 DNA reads TGTGCCAGCAGCTTGTTCTCTGAAGCTTTCTTT.

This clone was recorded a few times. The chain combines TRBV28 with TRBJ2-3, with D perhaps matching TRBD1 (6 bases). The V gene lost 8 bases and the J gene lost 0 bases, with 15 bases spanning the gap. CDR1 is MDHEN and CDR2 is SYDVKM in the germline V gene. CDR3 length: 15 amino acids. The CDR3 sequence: CASSWTESSTDTQYF. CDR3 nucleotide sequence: TGTGCCAGCTCCTGGACAGAGTCTAGCACAGATACGCAGTATTTT.

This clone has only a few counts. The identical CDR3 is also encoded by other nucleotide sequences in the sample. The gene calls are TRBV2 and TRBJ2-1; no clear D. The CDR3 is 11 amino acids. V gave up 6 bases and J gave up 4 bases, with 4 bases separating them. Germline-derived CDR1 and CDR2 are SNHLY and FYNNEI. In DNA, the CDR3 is TGTGCCAGCAGCCCTTACAATGAGCAGTTCTTC. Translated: CASSPYNEQFF.

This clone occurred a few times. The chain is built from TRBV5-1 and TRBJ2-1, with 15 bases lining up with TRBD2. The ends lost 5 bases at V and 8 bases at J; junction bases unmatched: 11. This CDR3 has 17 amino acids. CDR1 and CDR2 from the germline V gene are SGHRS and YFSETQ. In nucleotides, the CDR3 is TGCGCCAGCAGGCCGGGACTAGCGGGAGGACGGGGCGATGAGCAGTTCTTC. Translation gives CASRPGLAGGRGDEQFF.

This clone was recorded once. The CDR3 loop is CASGPSVYEQYF. Written as DNA, the CDR3 is TGTGCCAGCGGCCCTAGCGTCTACGAGCAGTACTTC. V and J are TRBV9 and TRBJ2-7, with D possibly being TRBD2 (6 bases). The CDR3 runs 12 residues. Germline V gene sequence: CDR1 SGDLS, CDR2 YYNGEE. Trimming stripped 7 bases from V and 3 bases from J, with 11 bases between.

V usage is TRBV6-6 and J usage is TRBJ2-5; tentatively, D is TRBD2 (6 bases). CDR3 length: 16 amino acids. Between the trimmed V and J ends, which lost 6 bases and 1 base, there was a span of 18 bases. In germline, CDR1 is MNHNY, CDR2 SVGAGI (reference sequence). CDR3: CASRAGGAWGQETQYF. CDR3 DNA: TGTGCCAGCAGGGCCGGAGGGGCTTGGGGCCAAGAGACCCAGTACTTC.

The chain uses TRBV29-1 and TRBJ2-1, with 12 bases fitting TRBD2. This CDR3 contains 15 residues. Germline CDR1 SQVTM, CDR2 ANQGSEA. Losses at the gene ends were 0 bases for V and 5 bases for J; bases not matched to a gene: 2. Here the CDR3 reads CSVEDLAGGNNEQFF. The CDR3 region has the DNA TGCAGCGTTGAAGATCTAGCGGGAGGGAACAATGAGCAGTTCTTC.

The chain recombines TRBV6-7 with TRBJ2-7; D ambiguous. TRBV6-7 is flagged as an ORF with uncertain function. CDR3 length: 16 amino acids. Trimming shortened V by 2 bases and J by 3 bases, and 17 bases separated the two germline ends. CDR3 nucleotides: TGTGCCAGCAGTTACCCCAGTTGGGATTGGGTCTACGAGCAGTACTTC. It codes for CASSYPSWDWVYEQYF.

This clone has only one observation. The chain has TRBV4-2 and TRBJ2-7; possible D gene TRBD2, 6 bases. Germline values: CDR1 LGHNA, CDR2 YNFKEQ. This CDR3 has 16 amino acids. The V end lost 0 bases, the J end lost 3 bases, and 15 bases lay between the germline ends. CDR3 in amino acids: CASSQDYGGAVYEQYF. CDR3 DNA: TGTGCCAGCAGCCAAGATTACGGCGGGGCAGTCTACGAGCAGTACTTC.

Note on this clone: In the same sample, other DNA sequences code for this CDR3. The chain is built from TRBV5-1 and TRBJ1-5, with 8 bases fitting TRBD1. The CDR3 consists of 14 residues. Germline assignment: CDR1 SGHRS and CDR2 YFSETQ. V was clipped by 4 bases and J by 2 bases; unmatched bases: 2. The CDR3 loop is CASSPGQGNQPQHF. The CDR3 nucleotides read TGCGCCAGCAGCCCGGGACAGGGCAATCAGCCCCAGCATTTT.

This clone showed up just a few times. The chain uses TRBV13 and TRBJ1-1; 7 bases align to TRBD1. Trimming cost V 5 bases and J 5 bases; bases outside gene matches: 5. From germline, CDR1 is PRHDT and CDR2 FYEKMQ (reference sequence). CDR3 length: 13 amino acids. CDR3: CASSPTTGTEAFF. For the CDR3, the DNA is TGTGCCAGCAGCCCAACGACAGGGACTGAAGCTTTCTTT. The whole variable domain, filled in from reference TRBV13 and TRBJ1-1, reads AAGVIQSPRHLIKEKRETATLKCYPIPRHDTVYWYQQGPGQDPQFLISFYEKMQSDKGSIPDRFSAQQFSDYHSELNMSSLELGDSALYFCASSPTTGTEAFFGQGTRLTVV.

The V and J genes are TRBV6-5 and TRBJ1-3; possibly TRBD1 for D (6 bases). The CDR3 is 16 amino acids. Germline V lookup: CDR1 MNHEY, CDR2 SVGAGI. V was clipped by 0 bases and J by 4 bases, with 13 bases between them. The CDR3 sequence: CASSYSITGPGNTIYF. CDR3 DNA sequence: TGTGCCAGCAGTTACTCGATAACAGGGCCCGGAAACACCATATATTTT.

In DNA form, the CDR3 reads TGTGCCAGCTCACCAAAGACGAGGGGGCGGGACACCGGGGAGCTGTTTTTT. Residues: CASSPKTRGRDTGELFF. The chain is built from TRBV18 and TRBJ2-2, with 7 bases fitting TRBD1. Looked up from germline, CDR1 is KGHSH and CDR2 is LQKENI. The V segment lost 2 bases and the J segment 3 bases; nucleotides outside the gene matches: 9. The CDR3 totals 17 residues.

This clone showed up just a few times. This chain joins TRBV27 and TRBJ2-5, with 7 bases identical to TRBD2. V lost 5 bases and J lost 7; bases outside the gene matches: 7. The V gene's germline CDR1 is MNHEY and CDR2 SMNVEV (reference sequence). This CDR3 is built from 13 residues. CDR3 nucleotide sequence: TGTGCCAGCAGTCCCGGACTAGATGGGACCCAGTACTTC. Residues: CASSPGLDGTQYF.

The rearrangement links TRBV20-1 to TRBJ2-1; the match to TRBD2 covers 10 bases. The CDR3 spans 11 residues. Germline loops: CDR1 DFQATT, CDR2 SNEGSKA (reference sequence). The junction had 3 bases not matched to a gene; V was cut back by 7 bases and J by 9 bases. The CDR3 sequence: CSVLAGSEQFF. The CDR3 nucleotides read TGCAGTGTACTAGCGGGAAGTGAGCAGTTCTTC.

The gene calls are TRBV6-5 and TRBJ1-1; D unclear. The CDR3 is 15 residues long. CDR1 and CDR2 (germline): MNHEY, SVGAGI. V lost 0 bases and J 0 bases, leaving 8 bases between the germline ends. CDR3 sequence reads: CASSYSKNMNTEAFF. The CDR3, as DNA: TGTGCCAGCAGTTACTCGAAGAACATGAACACTGAAGCTTTCTTT.

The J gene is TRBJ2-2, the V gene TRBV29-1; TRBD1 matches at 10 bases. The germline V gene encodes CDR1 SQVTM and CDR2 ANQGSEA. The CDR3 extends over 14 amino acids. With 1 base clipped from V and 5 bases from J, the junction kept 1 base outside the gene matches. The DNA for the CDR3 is TGCAGCGTTGAAGTGGGACAGGGGACCGGGGAGCTGTTTTTT. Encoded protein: CSVEVGQGTGELFF.

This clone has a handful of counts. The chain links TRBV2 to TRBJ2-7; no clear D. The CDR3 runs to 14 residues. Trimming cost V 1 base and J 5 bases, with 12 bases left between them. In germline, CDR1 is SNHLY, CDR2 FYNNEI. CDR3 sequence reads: CASSEEFVRDEQYF. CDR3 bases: TGTGCCAGCAGTGAAGAATTCGTCCGCGACGAGCAGTACTTC.

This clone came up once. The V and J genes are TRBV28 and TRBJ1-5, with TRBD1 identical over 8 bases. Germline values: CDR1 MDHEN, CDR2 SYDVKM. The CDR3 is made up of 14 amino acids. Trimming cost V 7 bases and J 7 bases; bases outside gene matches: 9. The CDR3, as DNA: TGTGCCAGCACCAAAGACAGGGGCGGCCAGCCCCAGCATTTT. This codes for CASTKDRGGQPQHF.

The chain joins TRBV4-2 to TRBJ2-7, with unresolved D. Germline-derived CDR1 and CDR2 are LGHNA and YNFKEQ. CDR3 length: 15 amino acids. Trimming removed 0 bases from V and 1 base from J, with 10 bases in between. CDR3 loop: CASSQEINHSYEQYF. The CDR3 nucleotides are TGTGCCAGCAGCCAAGAGATAAACCATTCCTACGAGCAGTACTTC.